This T cell receptor beta chain was profiled in a study of Tregs in tolerant kidney transplant recipients. Points on this clone: What it binds is unknown.

Profiling relied on immunoSEQ multiplex PCR, and the TCRdb table lists in-frame clones only, not all of them. The sample has 62,000 or so clones, roughly 98% seen once; the top ten hold nearly 0.35%. Trimming took 8 bases from V and 0 from J, leaving 15 bases between them. The CDR3 is made up of 15 amino acids. From germline, CDR1 is MNHEY and CDR2 SVGAGI. Findings and caveats of the study: Activated donor B cell expansion appeared to reveal the most relevant donor-specific TCRbeta repertoire.

Unstimulated regulatory T cells (CD4+CD25+CD127-), CD4+CD25- non-regulatory cells, CD4 and CD8 cells were FACS-sorted from thawed PBMCs. This sequence originates from a human donor who received a combined kidney and bone marrow transplant. The input for sequencing was Tregs from blood, taken before the transplant. The genes are TRBV6-5 and TRBJ2-3; a possible D gene is TRBD2 (6 bases). CDR3 residues: CASSQLATSTDTQYF. CDR3 coding DNA: TGTGCCAGCTCTCAGCTAGCGACTAGCACAGATACGCAGTATTTT.